This TCR beta chain appears in the sequencing data of a study of blood T cell repertoires in COVID-19. Whole-study context: Sample material is recorded as cDNA or gDNA derived from T cells, B-cell-depleted T cells, or PBMCs.

The table came from immunoSEQ multiplex PCR; TCRdb's copy has only in-frame clones and leaves some out. The sample records hundreds of thousands of clones, around nine tenths being singletons. Trimming took 7 bases from V and 7 from J; bases not matched to a gene: 9. The CDR3 runs to 15 residues. Per the germline V gene, CDR1 is SGHVS and CDR2 is FQNEAQ. The sequenced sample consisted of PBMCs or T cells enriched from blood (not recorded which). The chain recombines TRBV7-8 with TRBJ1-6, with 8 bases fitting TRBD1. This sequence was found in a woman in her sixties or seventies in a cohort exposed to, infected with or recovered from COVID-19 (not recorded which). The CDR3 loop is CASTQATGANSPLHF. The DNA for the CDR3 is TGTGCCAGCACCCAGGCGACAGGGGCGAATTCACCCCTCCACTTT.